The 8 T cell receptor beta chains presented below share a single source sample, sequenced in a study of shared clonotypes between healthy human individuals. Assay: immunoSEQ multiplex PCR; the TCRdb copy retains only in-frame clones and omits some. The top ten hold less than 1.5% of the sample, which has under 1,100,000 clones, about 76% seen once. The sequenced sample consisted of memory CD4+ T cells sorted from blood. Subset defined: CD45RA-negative fraction. The receptors originated from a man between 18 and 29 years old in good health.

The chain couples TRBV11-2 to TRBJ1-1; 10 bases agree with TRBD1. The CDR3 is 14 amino acids. The V segment lost 1 base and the J segment 8 bases; nucleotides outside the gene matches: 4. CDR1 is SGHAT and CDR2 is FQNNGV in the germline V gene. The CDR3 nucleotides are TGTGCCAGCAGCTTAGGACAGGGGGCTTCGGAAGCTTTCTTT. It codes for CASSLGQGASEAFF.

This clone has a handful of counts. The chain combines TRBV28 with TRBJ1-4; 9 bases are a match to TRBD1. J gave up 11 bases and V 6 bases, and 10 bases lay outside the gene matches. Germline CDR1 MDHEN, CDR2 SYDVKM. The CDR3 spans 14 residues. The chain's CDR3 is CASSPPGQGRKLFF. The CDR3 region has the DNA TGTGCCAGCAGCCCCCCGGGACAGGGCCGGAAACTGTTTTTT.

V usage is TRBV15 and J usage is TRBJ1-1, with D perhaps matching TRBD1 (5 bases). The CDR3 runs 15 residues. CDR1 and CDR2 (germline): LNHNV, YYDKDF (reference sequence). Trimming left V 0 bases short and J 4 bases short, with 12 bases between. CDR3 protein: CATSRDIGGGTEAFF. Written as DNA, the CDR3 is TGTGCCACCAGCAGAGATATCGGGGGGGGCACTGAAGCTTTCTTT.

The chain links TRBV4-3 to TRBJ2-7; 10 bases are a match to TRBD1. Germline values: CDR1 LGHNA, CDR2 YSLEER. V gave up 3 bases and J gave up 0 bases; unmatched junction bases: 2. This CDR3 comprises 15 residues. The CDR3 bases are TGCGCCAGCAGCCACCGACAGGGGGCCTCCTACGAGCAGTACTTC. This translates into CASSHRQGASYEQYF.

This chain joins TRBV10-3 and TRBJ1-3; 7 bases agree with TRBD1. The junction had 4 bases not matched to a gene; V was cut back by 6 bases and J by 8 bases. Germline V gene sequence: CDR1 ENHRY, CDR2 SYGVKD. The CDR3 sequence is 12 residues long. The CDR3 coding sequence is TGTGCCATCAGGCGACAGGGTGACACCATATATTTT. Protein product: CAIRRQGDTIYF.

The rearrangement joins TRBV7-2 to TRBJ1-1; D perhaps matches TRBD1 (6 bases). Trimming stripped 6 bases from V and 1 base from J, with 15 bases between. The CDR3 length is 15 residues. From germline, CDR1 is SGHTA and CDR2 FQGNSA. The CDR3 coding sequence is TGTGCCAGCAGTCTTAGGGGGGCGGGGAACACTGAAGCTTTCTTT. Its translation: CASSLRGAGNTEAFF.

The CDR3 region has the DNA TGTGCCAGCAGCGCGCAGGGGGCGGTGAACACTGAAGCTTTCTTT. Its protein product is CASSAQGAVNTEAFF. J is TRBJ1-1 and V is TRBV9; 8 positions agree with TRBD1. J was trimmed by 0 bases and V by 3 bases; bases with no gene match: 4. The V gene's germline CDR1 is SGDLS and CDR2 YYNGEE. The CDR3 contains 15 residues.

This clone was recorded a few times. The CDR3 DNA reads TGCGCCAGTGCGGCCCCCGAGCAGTACTTC. It specifies CASAAPEQYF. The chain joins TRBV5-1 to TRBJ2-7; D is undetermined. Trimming took off 8 bases at V and 6 bases at J, with 9 bases between the two ends. This CDR3 contains 10 residues. CDR1 and CDR2 (germline): SGHRS, YFSETQ.